This T cell receptor beta chain appears in the sequencing data of a study of T cell responses to AZD1222 COVID-19 vaccine (dated by TCRdb to the early 2020s). Some background on the complete study: TCR sequencing was performed for about 250 trial participants, of whom 200 to 210 were given two doses of AZD1222 and about 25 were given two doses of MenACWY control vaccine. Trial participants were enrolled by age into subgroups of 18-55, 56-69 and 70-plus years, and about 150, 27 and 61 TCR-sequenced participants, respectively, were included in these subgroups. The paper as a whole reports these results and caveats: Because no day 14 peak-response samples were available, the repertoires could be characterized only after the peak T cell response. Nearly half of unique spike-specific TCRs reportedly recognized epitopes outside regions mutated in the B.1.351 and B.1.1.7 variants. Conclusions about previously exposed vaccinees were limited because only a handful of AZD1222 recipients were SARS-CoV-2 seropositive at baseline. In the small 56-69-year group, the increase in depth fell short of significance, most likely because of low power. Participants were mostly white British, with more females than males. The authors suggested clonal diversity may have been underestimated. The whole spike protein was spanned by vaccine-associated CD4 TCRs, and dominant responses were seen in regions 160-218 and 743-854. Spike-specific TCR breadth and depth rose significantly after two AZD1222 doses compared with day 0 and with MenACWY recipients.

Measured from the cysteine to the phenylalanine, the CDR3 is 13 residues long. The DNA shown is the 39-base CDR3, in frame from base 1. The germline V end is reduced by 4 bases and the J end by 5 bases; junction bases left unmatched: 4. Based on the germline V gene (reference sequence), the CDR1 and CDR2 sequences are SGHNT and YYREEE. The CDR3 regions of human TCRbeta chains were subjected to immunosequencing. Per the source publication's procedure: Repertoire TCRs were checked for matches against a reference library of SARS-CoV-2-specific TCRs that had been generated using the MIRA antigen-specificity platform. Breadth was defined as the fraction of unique TCRs that were SARS-CoV-2-associated, and depth was defined as the fraction of total T cells that were SARS-CoV-2-associated. Using the MIRA data, every spike-specific TCR was mapped to the spike region that the TCR reacted to and assigned to either a CD4 or a CD8 class. Log10-transformed breadth and depth values were compared by one-way ANOVA with Sidak's multiple comparisons tests. As stored in TCRdb, this immuneACCESS dataset retains in-frame rearrangements with V and J assigned. A fraction of the clones does not appear; measured against another copy, unresolved V genes explain less than half of the discrepancy, and the remainder lacks a known reason. Clonal size and the V and J genes are those of that table, whereas D and trimming came from the DNA. For this sample the table gives 95,000 to 150,000 clones, of which around 89% were detected only once. The top ten clonotypes cover over 8.5% of the sample.

The sample's time point, from its label and the paper: baseline before first vaccination. The treatment or condition label here, explained by the study, means: meningococcal conjugate vaccine given as trial control. The vaccinee samples were drawn from two UK trials, COV001 and COV002, one of which was a single-blind randomized controlled phase 2/3 trial testing AZD1222 (ChAdOx1 nCoV-19) in healthy adults. Trial participant PBMC samples were collected at day 0 and day 28 after the second dose for TCRbeta chain sequencing. To note about this clone: What this receptor recognizes is not known. The input lacks base qualities; no much larger clone sits a single base away.

Sequencing was performed on peripheral blood, taken on day 0 of MenACWY control vaccination. The V gene is TRBV5-4 and the J gene is TRBJ2-7; TRBD1 fits 9 bases in the junction. The receptor comes from an adult in good health. The DNA sequence reads TGTGCCAGCAGCCCGGGACAGGGAGACGAGCAGTACTTC. This codes for CASSPGQGDEQYF. With all but the CDR3 taken from the reference TRBV5-4 and TRBJ2-7 genes, the full variable domain is: ETGVTQSPTHLIKTRGQQVTLRCSSQSGHNTVSWYQQALGQGPQFIFQYYREEENGRGNFPPRFSGLQFPNYSSELNVNALELDDSALYLCASSPGQGDEQYFGPGTRLTVT.